A single sample is the source of the 13 T cell receptor beta chains below, sequenced in a study of identical twins (dated by TCRdb to 2016 to 2018). The library was made by 5' RACE. The listed sequencing device is Illumina HiSeq 2000. The public reads were reprocessed in TCRdb via fastp at Q25 and MiXCR, keeping in-frame beta chains. Here each entry gathers all rows of one CDR3 protein and keeps the most common genes and DNA. In all, the sample holds some 440,000 distinct CDR3 sequences, and roughly a quarter of those were seen once. Roughly 2.8% of the sample is taken by the ten largest. The same specimen was also included in a second study, on T cells expressing NK-cell markers.

The sample was CD4+ T cells sorted from blood. The source of these receptors is a woman aged 18-30 years in good health.

This clonotype was recorded a few times. The V gene is TRBV4-3, the J gene TRBJ2-7, with 7 bases fitting TRBD1. Germline V gene data show CDR1 as LGHNA and CDR2 as YSLEER. This CDR3 has 14 residues. Germline trimming cut 4 bases from V and 2 bases from J; bases unmatched to any gene: 5. The CDR3 region is CASSPQGYPYEQYF. CDR3 sequence (DNA): TGCGCCAGCAGCCCACAGGGGTACCCCTACGAGCAGTACTTC.

This clonotype was counted a few times. J is TRBJ1-2 and V is TRBV7-9; tentatively, D is TRBD1 (6 bases). Per germline, CDR1 SEHNR and CDR2 FQNEAQ (reference sequence). V lost 2 bases and J lost 2, with 12 bases in between. The CDR3 loop spans 15 amino acids. The CDR3 sequence is CASSLLRGANYGYTF. In DNA, the CDR3 is TGTGCCAGCAGCTTACTTCGGGGGGCAAACTATGGCTACACCTTC.

This clonotype has only a few counts. The J gene is TRBJ2-1, the V gene TRBV10-3; weak D call: TRBD2 (6 bases). The germline CDR1 and CDR2 sequences are ENHRY and SYGVKD. CDR3 length equals 15 residues. Trimming cost V 0 bases and J 5 bases, with 11 bases left between them. The CDR3 here is CAISESYGSDNEQFF. The CDR3 bases are TGTGCCATCAGTGAGTCTTACGGGAGCGACAATGAGCAGTTCTTC.

This clonotype was counted between two and nine times. This chain links TRBV20-1 with TRBJ2-6; D not certain. CDR3 length: 14 amino acids. Per germline, CDR1 DFQATT and CDR2 SNEGSKA (reference sequence). Trimming left V 1 base short and J 0 bases short, with 4 bases between. CDR3 nucleotides: TGCAGTGCTAGAGCCCCCTCTGGGGCCAACGTCCTGACTTTC. This sequence encodes CSARAPSGANVLTF.

The chain combines TRBV7-2 with TRBJ2-5, with D maybe TRBD2 (6 bases). Germline CDR1 and CDR2: SGHTA and FQGNSA. Between the trimmed V and J ends, which lost 0 bases and 5 bases, there was a span of 16 bases. This CDR3 spans 16 amino acids. In DNA, the CDR3 is TGTGCCAGCAGCTTAGCGGCGGACTATGGTAGGGAGACCCAGTACTTC. It codes for CASSLAADYGRETQYF.

V is TRBV20-1 and J is TRBJ2-5; TRBD2 aligns across 8 bases. This CDR3 region has 14 residues. The ends lost 1 base at V and 1 base at J; junction bases unmatched: 2. The V gene's germline CDR1 is DFQATT and CDR2 SNEGSKA (reference sequence). CDR3 sequence reads: CSARGTSGQETQYF. The CDR3 DNA sequence: TGCAGTGCTAGAGGTACTAGCGGCCAAGAGACCCAGTACTTC.

The rearrangement joins TRBV10-3 to TRBJ1-1; D gene uncertain. The CDR3 runs to 18 residues. Germline V lookup: CDR1 ENHRY, CDR2 SYGVKD. With 5 bases removed from V and 1 base from J, the gap between germline ends came to 23 bases. CDR3 in amino acids: CAISLLHHGVGTNTEAFF. The DNA of the CDR3 is TGTGCCATCAGTCTCCTACACCACGGCGTGGGAACGAACACTGAAGCTTTCTTT.

This clonotype was seen only a few times. The gene calls are TRBV7-9 and TRBJ1-4; possibly TRBD1 for D (6 bases). This CDR3 is built from 13 residues. Trimming cost V 6 bases and J 7 bases, with 12 bases left between them. CDR1 and CDR2 from the germline V gene are SEHNR and FQNEAQ (reference sequence). For the CDR3, the DNA is TGTGCCAGCAGGAGGGGGAGCGGTGAAAAACTGTTTTTT. Amino acids: CASRRGSGEKLFF.

This chain uses TRBV5-1 with TRBJ2-3; 7 nucleotides match TRBD2. CDR1 is SGHRS and CDR2 is YFSETQ in the germline V gene. V was pared by 3 bases and J by 4 bases, with 8 bases of the junction left unmatched. CDR3 length: 15 residues. For the CDR3, the DNA is TGCGCCAGCAGCTCTGGGACTACCGGGCCAGATACGCAGTATTTT. As protein: CASSSGTTGPDTQYF.

V usage is TRBV20-1 and J usage is TRBJ2-6, with TRBD2 as a possible D gene (5 bases). The germline V gene encodes CDR1 DFQATT and CDR2 SNEGSKA (reference sequence). The CDR3 spans 15 residues. V lost 6 bases to trimming and J lost 3 bases, with 15 bases between them. The CDR3 DNA follows: TGCAGTGCCTTTTTCCCTGGGAGTGGGGCCAACGTCCTGACTTTC. Translated: CSAFFPGSGANVLTF.

This clonotype came up a few times. This rearrangement joins TRBV14 to TRBJ2-1; possible D gene TRBD1, 5 bases. Germline V gives CDR1 SGHDN, CDR2 FVKESK. V was shortened by 1 base and J by 7 bases, with 20 bases between the two germline ends. The CDR3 sequence is 17 residues long. The CDR3 reads CASSQGLGLPTLNEQFF. CDR3 coding DNA: TGTGCCAGCAGCCAAGGACTGGGGCTCCCAACACTTAATGAGCAGTTCTTC.

The CDR3 sequence is CASRVDRLITDTQYF. CDR3 coding DNA: TGCGCCAGCAGAGTGGACAGGCTAATTACAGATACGCAGTATTTT. The chain has TRBV10-2 and TRBJ2-3; 7 nucleotides align to TRBD1. Losses at the gene ends were 6 bases for V and 3 bases for J; bases not matched to a gene: 9. The CDR3 extends over 15 amino acids. Germline V lookup: CDR1 WSHSY, CDR2 SAAADI.

The chain carries TRBV5-1 and TRBJ2-7, with D possibly matching TRBD1 (6 bases). The germline V and J ends were trimmed by 3 bases and 4 bases, with 17 bases remaining between them. CDR1 and CDR2 (germline): SGHRS, YFSETQ. This CDR3 has 15 amino acids. CDR3 protein: CASSSSSRGEYEQYF. The CDR3 DNA sequence: TGCGCCAGCAGCTCCTCTTCCAGGGGAGAATACGAGCAGTACTTC.